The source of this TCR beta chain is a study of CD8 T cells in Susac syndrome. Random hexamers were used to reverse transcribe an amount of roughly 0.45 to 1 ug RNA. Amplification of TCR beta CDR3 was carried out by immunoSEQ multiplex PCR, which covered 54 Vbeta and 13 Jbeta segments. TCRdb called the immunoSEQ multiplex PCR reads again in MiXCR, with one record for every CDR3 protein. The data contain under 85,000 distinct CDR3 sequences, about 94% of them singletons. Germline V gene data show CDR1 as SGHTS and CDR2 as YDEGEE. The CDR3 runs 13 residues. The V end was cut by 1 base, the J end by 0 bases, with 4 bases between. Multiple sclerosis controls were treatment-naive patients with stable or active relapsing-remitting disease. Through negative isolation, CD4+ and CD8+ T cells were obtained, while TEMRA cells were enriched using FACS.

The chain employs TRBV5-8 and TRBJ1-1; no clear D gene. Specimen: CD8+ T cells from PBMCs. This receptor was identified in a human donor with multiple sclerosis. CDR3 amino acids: CASSLRVNTEAFF. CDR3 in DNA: TGTGCCAGCAGCTTGCGTGTGAACACTGAAGCTTTCTTT.